The 10 T cell receptor beta chains presented below share a single source sample, sequenced in a study of blood T cell repertoires in COVID-19. TCRdb's table, derived via immunoSEQ multiplex PCR, lists solely in-frame clones and lacks some. The table has 200,000 to 300,000 clones, around 87% seen once; the top ten hold about 1.6%. The sample consisted of peripheral blood. Receptor source: a woman in her thirties or forties who had recovered from COVID-19.

The gene calls are TRBV30 and TRBJ2-7; D unclear. Germline CDR1 reads GTSNPN; CDR2 reads SVGIG (reference sequence). The germline V and J ends were trimmed by 2 bases and 4 bases, with 15 bases remaining between them. This CDR3 comprises 14 residues. In nucleotides, the CDR3 is TGTGCCTGGAGTCTGACTGGAAACTTTTACGAGCAGTACTTC. Protein: CAWSLTGNFYEQYF.

V gene TRBV29-1 combines with J gene TRBJ2-7, with D possibly matching TRBD2 (6 bases). Germline V gene sequence: CDR1 SQVTM, CDR2 ANQGSEA. The CDR3 has 13 amino acids. V lost 4 bases and J 3 bases, leaving 13 bases between the germline ends. The DNA of the CDR3 is TGCAGCGTTGCCCGCGGAGGGTTCTACGAGCAGTACTTC. It specifies CSVARGGFYEQYF.

This chain links TRBV30 with TRBJ1-2; D might be TRBD1 (5 bases). V lost 0 bases and J 0 bases, leaving 11 bases between the germline ends. The CDR3 loop spans 15 amino acids. Germline lookup yields CDR1 GTSNPN and CDR2 SVGIG (reference sequence). CDR3 sequence reads: CAWSVHSRANYGYTF. CDR3 DNA: TGTGCCTGGAGTGTACACAGCAGGGCTAACTATGGCTACACCTTC.

The V call is TRBV6-4, the J call TRBJ2-1; D gene ambiguous. From germline, CDR1 is MRHNA and CDR2 SNTAGT. This CDR3 has 14 amino acids. V gave up 3 bases and J gave up 0 bases, with 6 bases separating them. CDR3 nucleotides: TGTGCCAGCAGTGAAACAGCCTCCTACAATGAGCAGTTCTTC. This encodes CASSETASYNEQFF.

The chain carries TRBV19 and TRBJ1-1; maybe TRBD1 (5 bases). Germline CDR1 reads LNHDA; CDR2 reads SQIVND (reference sequence). V lost 0 bases and J lost 3, with 8 bases in between. This CDR3 region has 14 residues. DNA for the CDR3: TGTGCCAGTAGTATAGATGCAGGGTACACTGAAGCTTTCTTT. Protein sequence: CASSIDAGYTEAFF.

The chain carries TRBV7-2 and TRBJ1-5; D is unresolved. The germline V gene encodes CDR1 SGHTA and CDR2 FQGNSA. The CDR3 is 15 residues long. Trimming shortened V by 2 bases and J by 6 bases, and 14 bases separated the two germline ends. In DNA form, the CDR3 reads TGTGCCAGCAGCTTAAGAGGGTTTTCAGGTCAGCCCCAGCATTTT. This codes for CASSLRGFSGQPQHF. The full variable domain, with the rest looked up from reference TRBV7-2 and TRBJ1-5, is GAGVSQSPSNKVTEKGKDVELRCDPISGHTALYWYRQSLGQGLEFLIYFQGNSAPDKSGLPSDRFSAERTGGSVSTLTIQRTQQEDSAVYLCASSLRGFSGQPQHFGDGTRLSIL.

The chain uses TRBV5-5 and TRBJ1-1; a possible D gene is TRBD1 (6 bases). V lost 4 bases, J lost 6 bases, and 16 bases lay in between. The CDR3 has 14 amino acids. Germline loops: CDR1 SGHKS, CDR2 YYEKEE (reference sequence). The CDR3 here is CASSPRGQMAEAFF. The CDR3 DNA sequence: TGTGCCAGCAGCCCACGAGGACAGATGGCTGAAGCTTTCTTT. Drawing the rest from reference TRBV5-5 and TRBJ1-1, the complete variable domain is DAGVTQSPTHLIKTRGQQVTLRCSPISGHKSVSWYQQVLGQGPQFIFQYYEKEERGRGNFPDRFSARQFPNYSSELNVNALLLGDSALYLCASSPRGQMAEAFFGQGTRLTVV.

The chain links TRBV18 to TRBJ2-1; TRBD2 aligns across 12 bases. The CDR3 totals 16 residues. Germline values: CDR1 KGHSH, CDR2 LQKENI. The trim removed 3 bases at V and 9 bases at J, leaving 9 bases unmatched. The CDR3 protein is CASSPFRTSGASEQFF. DNA of the CDR3: TGTGCCAGCTCACCGTTTAGGACTAGCGGGGCTTCTGAGCAGTTCTTC.

V and J are TRBV11-3 and TRBJ2-2, with D maybe TRBD2 (6 bases). The V end lost 4 bases, the J end lost 5 bases, and 17 bases lay between the germline ends. The CDR3 covers 16 residues. CDR1 SGHNT and CDR2 YENEEA come from the germline V gene. CDR3 bases: TGTGCCAGCAGCTCGGGGGTCAGAAGCCTTACCGGGGAGCTGTTTTTT. Protein: CASSSGVRSLTGELFF.

This clone has only one observation. The chain links TRBV7-6 to TRBJ1-6; the match to TRBD1 covers 9 bases. This CDR3 is built from 18 residues. V was clipped by 0 bases and J by 5 bases; unmatched bases: 8. Per germline, CDR1 SGHVS and CDR2 FNYEAQ. The CDR3 protein is CASSLAWNRGLDNSPLHF. The CDR3 coding sequence is TGTGCCAGCAGCTTAGCGTGGAACAGGGGGCTGGATAATTCACCCCTCCACTTT.